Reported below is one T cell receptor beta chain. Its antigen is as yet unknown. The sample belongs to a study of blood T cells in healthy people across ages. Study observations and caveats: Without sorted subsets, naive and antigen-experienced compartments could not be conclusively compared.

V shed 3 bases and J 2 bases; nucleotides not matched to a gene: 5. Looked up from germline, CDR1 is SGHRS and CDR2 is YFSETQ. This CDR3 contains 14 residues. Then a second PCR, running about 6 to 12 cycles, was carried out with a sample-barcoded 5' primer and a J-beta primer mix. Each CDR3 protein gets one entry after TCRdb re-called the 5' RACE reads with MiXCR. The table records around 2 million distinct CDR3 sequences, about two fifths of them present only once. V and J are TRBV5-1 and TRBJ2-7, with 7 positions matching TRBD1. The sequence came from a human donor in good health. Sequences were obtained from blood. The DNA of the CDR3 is TGCGCCAGCAGCTCTATTGGGACAGCCTACGAGCAGTACTTC. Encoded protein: CASSSIGTAYEQYF.